Included here is one TCR beta chain sequence, with context. This specimen includes other DNA sequences encoding the same CDR3. This sample is drawn from a study of cytomegalovirus exposure and HLA in healthy donors. There are 15 residues in the CDR3. Germline CDR1 and CDR2: MDHEN and SYDVKM. The V gene lost 7 bases and the J gene lost 3 bases, with 17 bases spanning the gap. PCR amplification relied on 60 Vbeta primers (plus 13 Jbeta primers). Using immunoSEQ multiplex PCR, the repertoire was profiled, and TCRdb retains in-frame clones only, with some absent. This table holds fewer than 200,000 clones, around 88% found once.

The rearrangement uses TRBV28 and TRBJ2-3, with a tentative D call TRBD2 (6 bases). This clonotype was obtained from a woman aged 25 to 39 in good health and CMV-seronegative. The specimen was PBMCs. CDR3 nucleotide sequence: TGTGCCAGCACCCTAGCCGGAGCGGGTACAGATACGCAGTATTTT. Its protein is CASTLAGAGTDTQYF.